This is a list of T cell receptor beta chains from one sample in a study of blood T cell repertoires in COVID-19. Sequencing was performed with immunoSEQ multiplex PCR; in TCRdb, only in-frame clones are kept and a portion is missing. Here the sample spans 130,000 or so clones, around 76% being singletons. The sample consisted of peripheral blood. The receptors originated from a human donor in a cohort sampled during active COVID-19. Each CDR3 is given with its conserved first and last residue. A D gene is named only where the DNA matches it firmly. Rows give clone size only sometimes, using once, few, many, or a class for an expanded clone.

cdr3_aa: CASSSDGGRDTQYF
cdr3_nt: TGTGCCAGCAGTTCGGACGGCGGGAGAGATACGCAGTATTTT
cdr3_length: 14
d_call: TRBD2
clone_size: NA
v_call: TRBV5-6
j_call: TRBJ2-3

cdr3_aa: CASGADTGELFF
cdr3_nt: TGCGCCAGCGGCGCGGACACCGGGGAGCTGTTTTTT
cdr3_length: 12
d_call: NA
clone_size: NA
v_call: TRBV10-1
j_call: TRBJ2-2

cdr3_aa: CASRTPGGSGNTIYF
cdr3_nt: TGTGCCAGCAGAACGCCGGGGGGCTCTGGAAACACCATATATTTT
cdr3_length: 15
d_call: NA
clone_size: once
v_call: TRBV28
j_call: TRBJ1-3

cdr3_aa: CASSQVAGRGGEQYF
cdr3_nt: TGTGCCAGCAGCCAAGTCGCAGGGCGGGGGGGCGAGCAGTACTTC
cdr3_length: 15
d_call: TRBD2
clone_size: NA
v_call: TRBV14
j_call: TRBJ2-7

cdr3_aa: CASSKGTSSTDTQYF
cdr3_nt: TGCGCCAGCAGTAAGGGGACTTCTAGCACAGATACGCAGTATTTT
cdr3_length: 15
d_call: NA
clone_size: NA
v_call: TRBV5-1
j_call: TRBJ2-3

cdr3_aa: CASRYQQAHSNQPQHF
cdr3_nt: TGTGCCAGCAGGTACCAACAGGCTCATAGCAATCAGCCCCAGCATTTT
cdr3_length: 16
d_call: NA
clone_size: NA
v_call: TRBV6-5
j_call: TRBJ1-5

cdr3_aa: CASSLRTSGTTGELFF
cdr3_nt: TGTGCCAGCTCACTCCGGACTAGCGGAACTACCGGGGAGCTGTTTTTT
cdr3_length: 16
d_call: TRBD2
clone_size: few
v_call: TRBV18
j_call: TRBJ2-2

cdr3_aa: CASRSRGMGYNEQFF
cdr3_nt: TGTGCAAGTCGCTCCCGAGGAATGGGCTACAATGAGCAGTTCTTC
cdr3_length: 15
d_call: NA
clone_size: NA
v_call: TRBV12-2
j_call: TRBJ2-1

cdr3_aa: CASSSDRETPPLHF
cdr3_nt: TGTGCCAGCAGCTCCGACAGGGAAACGCCACCCCTCCACTTT
cdr3_length: 14
d_call: TRBD1
clone_size: NA
v_call: TRBV7-9
j_call: TRBJ1-6

cdr3_aa: CASSSTGVRGNTIYF
cdr3_nt: TGTGCCAGCAGCTCTACAGGGGTCCGCGGAAACACCATATATTTT
cdr3_length: 15
d_call: TRBD1
clone_size: NA
v_call: TRBV28
j_call: TRBJ1-3

cdr3_aa: CASSLGQKETQYF
cdr3_nt: TGTGCCAGCAGCTTAGGACAGAAAGAGACCCAGTACTTC
cdr3_length: 13
d_call: NA
clone_size: few
v_call: TRBV7-9
j_call: TRBJ2-5

cdr3_aa: CASSRTDFIVATNEKLFF
cdr3_nt: TGCGCCAGCAGCCGGACGGACTTTATCGTTGCAACTAATGAAAAACTGTTTTTT
cdr3_length: 18
d_call: NA
clone_size: few
v_call: TRBV4-1
j_call: TRBJ1-4

cdr3_aa: CASSHRQLSYEQYF
cdr3_nt: TGTGCCAGCAGCCACCGACAGCTTTCCTACGAGCAGTACTTC
cdr3_length: 14
d_call: NA
clone_size: once
v_call: TRBV28
j_call: TRBJ2-7

cdr3_aa: CASSQDTAGGFFYGYTF
cdr3_nt: TGTGCCAGCAGCCAAGATACGGCAGGAGGGTTTTTCTATGGCTACACCTTC
cdr3_length: 17
d_call: NA
clone_size: once
v_call: TRBV3-1/TRBV3-2
j_call: TRBJ1-2

cdr3_aa: CASSLGTGGGTNEKLFF
cdr3_nt: TGTGCCAGCAGCTTGGGGACAGGGGGCGGCACTAATGAAAAACTGTTTTTT
cdr3_length: 17
d_call: TRBD1
clone_size: NA
v_call: TRBV5-4
j_call: TRBJ1-4

cdr3_aa: CASSPRTVGGTSNYGYTF
cdr3_nt: TGTGCCAGCAGCCCTCGAACGGTGGGTGGGACAAGTAACTATGGCTACACCTTC
cdr3_length: 18
d_call: NA
clone_size: NA
v_call: TRBV7-8
j_call: TRBJ1-2

cdr3_aa: CASRGQGSYEQYF
cdr3_nt: TGTGCCAGCAGAGGGCAGGGATCCTACGAGCAGTACTTC
cdr3_length: 13
d_call: NA
clone_size: few
v_call: TRBV7-9
j_call: TRBJ2-7

cdr3_aa: CASSFLTGEAEAFF
cdr3_nt: TGTGCCAGCAGCTTCTTGACAGGGGAGGCTGAAGCTTTCTTT
cdr3_length: 14
d_call: TRBD1
clone_size: NA
v_call: TRBV9
j_call: TRBJ1-1

cdr3_aa: CASSGTSYNEQFF
cdr3_nt: TGTGCCAGCAGTGGGACATCGTACAATGAGCAGTTCTTC
cdr3_length: 13
d_call: NA
clone_size: NA
v_call: TRBV12-3/TRBV12-4
j_call: TRBJ2-1